This T cell receptor beta chain was identified during a study of technical replicates of blood from several donors. Generated by immunoSEQ multiplex PCR, the TCRdb table keeps only in-frame clones and is missing some. The table has tens of thousands of clones, just under 95% seen once. The sequence was collected from a human donor in good health. Specimen: T cells isolated from PBMCs.

CDR3 sequence (DNA): TGTGCCAGCAGTTTAAGAGGGTCAGGTGTGCCGCAGTTCTTC. It encodes CASSLRGSGVPQFF. The chain has TRBV27 and TRBJ2-1; a possible D gene is TRBD2 (5 bases). From germline, CDR1 is MNHEY and CDR2 SMNVEV (reference sequence). V lost 2 bases and J lost 12, with 17 bases in between. There are 14 residues in the CDR3.